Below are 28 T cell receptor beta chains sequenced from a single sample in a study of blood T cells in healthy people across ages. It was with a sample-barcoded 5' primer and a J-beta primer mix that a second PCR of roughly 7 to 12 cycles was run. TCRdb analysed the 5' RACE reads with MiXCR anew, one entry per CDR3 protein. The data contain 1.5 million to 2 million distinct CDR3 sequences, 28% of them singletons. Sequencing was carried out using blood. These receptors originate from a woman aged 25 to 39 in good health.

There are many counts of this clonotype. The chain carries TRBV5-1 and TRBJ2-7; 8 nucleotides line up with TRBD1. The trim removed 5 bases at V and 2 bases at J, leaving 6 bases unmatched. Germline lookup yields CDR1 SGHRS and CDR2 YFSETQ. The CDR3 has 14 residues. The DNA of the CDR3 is TGCGCCAGCAGACGCGGACAGGGACCCTACGAGCAGTACTTC. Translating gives CASRRGQGPYEQYF.

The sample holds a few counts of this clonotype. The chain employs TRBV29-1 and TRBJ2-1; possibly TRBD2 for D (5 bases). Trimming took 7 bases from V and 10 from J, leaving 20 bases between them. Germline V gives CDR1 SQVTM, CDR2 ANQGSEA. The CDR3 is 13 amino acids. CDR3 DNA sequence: TGCAGCGCCGAGGCACGGACTGATTGGGAGCAGTTCTTC. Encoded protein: CSAEARTDWEQFF.

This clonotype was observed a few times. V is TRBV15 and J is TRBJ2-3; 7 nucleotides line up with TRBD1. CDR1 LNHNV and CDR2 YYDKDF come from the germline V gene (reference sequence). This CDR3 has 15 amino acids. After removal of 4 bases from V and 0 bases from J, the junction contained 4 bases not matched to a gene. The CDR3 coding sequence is TGTGCCACCAGCACCGGGACAGTGAGCACAGATACGCAGTATTTT. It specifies CATSTGTVSTDTQYF.

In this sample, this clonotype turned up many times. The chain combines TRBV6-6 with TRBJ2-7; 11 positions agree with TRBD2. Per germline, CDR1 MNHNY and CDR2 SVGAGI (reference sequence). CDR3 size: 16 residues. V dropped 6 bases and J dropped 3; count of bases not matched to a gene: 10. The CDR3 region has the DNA TGTGCCAGCAGGAAAGGGACTAGCGGAAGGATCTACGAGCAGTACTTC. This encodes CASRKGTSGRIYEQYF.

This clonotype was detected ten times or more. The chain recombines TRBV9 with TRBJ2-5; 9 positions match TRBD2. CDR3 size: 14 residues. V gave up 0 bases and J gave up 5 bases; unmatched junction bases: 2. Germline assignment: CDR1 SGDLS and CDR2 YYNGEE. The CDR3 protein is CASSVGTSAETQYF. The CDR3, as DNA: TGTGCCAGCAGCGTAGGGACTAGCGCCGAGACCCAGTACTTC. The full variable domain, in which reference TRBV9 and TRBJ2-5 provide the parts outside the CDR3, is DSGVTQTPKHLITATGQRVTLRCSPRSGDLSVYWYQQSLDQGLQFLIQYYNGEERAKGNILERFSAQQFPDLHSELNLSSLELGDSALYFCASSVGTSAETQYFGPGTRLLVL.

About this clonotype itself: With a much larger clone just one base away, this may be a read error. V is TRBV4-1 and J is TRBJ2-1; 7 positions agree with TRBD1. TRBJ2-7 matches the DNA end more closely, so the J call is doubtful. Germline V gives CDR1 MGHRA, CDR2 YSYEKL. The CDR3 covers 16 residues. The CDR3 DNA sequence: TGCGCCAGCAGCCAAGCCCCAGGGGGTTCCTACAATGAGCAGTACTTC. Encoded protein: CASSQAPGGSYNEQYF.

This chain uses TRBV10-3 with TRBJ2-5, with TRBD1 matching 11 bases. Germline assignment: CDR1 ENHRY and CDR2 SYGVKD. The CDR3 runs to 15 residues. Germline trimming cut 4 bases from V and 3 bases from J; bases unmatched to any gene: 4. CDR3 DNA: TGTGCCATCAGTGGCTCGGGACAGGGGGAAGAGACCCAGTACTTC. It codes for CAISGSGQGEETQYF.

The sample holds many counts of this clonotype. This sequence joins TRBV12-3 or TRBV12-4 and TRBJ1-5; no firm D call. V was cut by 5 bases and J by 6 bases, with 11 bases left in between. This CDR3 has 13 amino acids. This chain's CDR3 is CASSLGVSQPQHF. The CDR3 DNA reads TGTGCCAGCAGTCTCGGAGTAAGTCAGCCCCAGCATTTT.

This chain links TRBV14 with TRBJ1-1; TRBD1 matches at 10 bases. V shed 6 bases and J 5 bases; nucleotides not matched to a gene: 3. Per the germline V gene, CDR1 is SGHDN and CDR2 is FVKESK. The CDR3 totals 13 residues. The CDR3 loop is CASRAGQGTEAFF. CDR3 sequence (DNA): TGTGCCAGCAGAGCGGGACAGGGGACTGAAGCTTTCTTT.

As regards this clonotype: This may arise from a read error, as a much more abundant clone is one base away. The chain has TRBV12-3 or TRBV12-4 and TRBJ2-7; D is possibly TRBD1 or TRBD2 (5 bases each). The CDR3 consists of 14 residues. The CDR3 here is CASSLDAGTGERYF. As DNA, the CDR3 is TGTGCCAGCAGTTTAGATGCAGGGACGGGCGAGCGGTACTTC.

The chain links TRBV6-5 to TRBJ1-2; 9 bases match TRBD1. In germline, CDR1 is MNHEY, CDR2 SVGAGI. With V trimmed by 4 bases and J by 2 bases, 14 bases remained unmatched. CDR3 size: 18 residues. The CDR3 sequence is CASSSGLDRGAGNYGYTF. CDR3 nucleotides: TGTGCCAGCAGTTCAGGCCTGGACAGGGGTGCGGGGAACTATGGCTACACCTTC.

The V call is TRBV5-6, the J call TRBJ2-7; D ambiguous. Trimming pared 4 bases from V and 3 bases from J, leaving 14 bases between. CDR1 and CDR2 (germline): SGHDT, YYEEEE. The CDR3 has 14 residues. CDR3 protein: CASSRYRASYEQYF. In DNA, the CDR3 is TGTGCCAGCAGCAGATATCGGGCGAGCTACGAGCAGTACTTC.

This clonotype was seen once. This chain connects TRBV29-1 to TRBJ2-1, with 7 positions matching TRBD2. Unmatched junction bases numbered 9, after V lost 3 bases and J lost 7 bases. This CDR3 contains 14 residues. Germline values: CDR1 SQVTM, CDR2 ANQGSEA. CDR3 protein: CSVEVRGRANEQFF. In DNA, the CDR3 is TGCAGCGTTGAGGTTCGCGGGAGAGCGAATGAGCAGTTCTTC.

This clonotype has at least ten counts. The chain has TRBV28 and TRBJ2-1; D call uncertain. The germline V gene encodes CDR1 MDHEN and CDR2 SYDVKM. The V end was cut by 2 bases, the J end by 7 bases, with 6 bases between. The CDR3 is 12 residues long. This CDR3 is CASSLMYNEQFF. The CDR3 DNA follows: TGTGCCAGCAGTTTAATGTATAATGAGCAGTTCTTC.

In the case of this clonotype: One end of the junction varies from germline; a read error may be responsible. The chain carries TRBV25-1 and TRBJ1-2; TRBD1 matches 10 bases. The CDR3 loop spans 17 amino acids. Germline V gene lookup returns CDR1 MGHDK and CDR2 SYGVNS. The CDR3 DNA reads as TGTGCCAGCAGTGGAATCATCCGGGACAGGGGAGTAGCTGGCTACATCTTC. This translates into CASSGIIRDRGVAGYIF.

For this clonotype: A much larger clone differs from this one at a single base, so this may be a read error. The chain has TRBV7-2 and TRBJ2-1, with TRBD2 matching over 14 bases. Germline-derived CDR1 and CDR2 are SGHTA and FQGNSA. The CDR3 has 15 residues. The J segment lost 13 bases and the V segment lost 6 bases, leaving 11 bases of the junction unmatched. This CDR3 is CASRGTSGSGETQFF. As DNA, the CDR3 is TGTGCCAGCAGGGGGACTAGCGGGAGCGGGGAGACCCAGTTCTTC.

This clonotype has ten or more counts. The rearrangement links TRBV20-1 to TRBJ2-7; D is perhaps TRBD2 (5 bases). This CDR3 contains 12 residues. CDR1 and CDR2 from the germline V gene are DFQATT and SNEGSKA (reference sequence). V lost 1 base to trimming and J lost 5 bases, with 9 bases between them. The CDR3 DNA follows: TGCAGTGCTAGAGGTACGGGGAACGAGCAGTACTTC. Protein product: CSARGTGNEQYF.

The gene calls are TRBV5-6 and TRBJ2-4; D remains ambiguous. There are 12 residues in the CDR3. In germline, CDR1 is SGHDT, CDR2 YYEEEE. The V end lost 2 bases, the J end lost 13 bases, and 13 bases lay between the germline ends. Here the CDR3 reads CASSFRRSEQYF. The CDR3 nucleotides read TGTGCCAGCAGCTTTCGACGGAGTGAGCAGTACTTC. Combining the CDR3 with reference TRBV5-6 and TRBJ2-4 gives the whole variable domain DAGVTQSPTHLIKTRGQQVTLRCSPKSGHDTVSWYQQALGQGPQFIFQYYEEEERQRGNFPDRFSGHQFPNYSSELNVNALLLGDSALYLCASSFRRSEQYFGAGTRLSVL.

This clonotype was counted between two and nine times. Here the CDR3 reads CSAPTGPEAFF. CDR3 DNA sequence: TGCAGTGCCCCGACCGGGCCTGAAGCTTTCTTT. The chain has TRBV20-1 and TRBJ1-1; D is ambiguous. The CDR3 has 11 amino acids. V was shortened by 6 bases and J by 6 bases, with 11 bases between the two germline ends. From germline, CDR1 is DFQATT and CDR2 SNEGSKA (reference sequence).

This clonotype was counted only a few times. The CDR3 DNA follows: TGTGCCAGCAGCTTGGAAGTACTAGCGGGAGTGGGTGAGCAGTTCTTC. Protein sequence: CASSLEVLAGVGEQFF. The chain carries TRBV5-5 and TRBJ2-1, with 11 bases fitting TRBD2. Looked up from germline, CDR1 is SGHKS and CDR2 is YYEKEE (reference sequence). V trimming: 0 bases; J trimming: 9 bases; junction bases outside the gene matches: 8. This CDR3 contains 16 residues.

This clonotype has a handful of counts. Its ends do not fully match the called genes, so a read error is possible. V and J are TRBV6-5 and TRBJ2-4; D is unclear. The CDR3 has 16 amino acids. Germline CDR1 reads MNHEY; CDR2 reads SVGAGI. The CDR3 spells CASSYSPRAALNIRYF. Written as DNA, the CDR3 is TGTGCCAGCAGTTACTCTCCGCGTGCGGCCCTAAACATTCGGTACTTC.

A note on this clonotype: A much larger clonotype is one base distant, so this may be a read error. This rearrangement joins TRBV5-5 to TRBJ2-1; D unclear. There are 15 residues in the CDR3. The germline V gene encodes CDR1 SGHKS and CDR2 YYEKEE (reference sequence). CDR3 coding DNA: TGTGCCAGAAGCTCCGGCACGTATTCCTACAATGAGCAGTTCTTC. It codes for CARSSGTYSYNEQFF.

CDR3: CASRSFYTTSSTDTQYF. Written as DNA, the CDR3 is TGCGCCAGCAGAAGTTTTTATACAACTAGTAGCACAGATACGCAGTATTTT. V and J are TRBV5-1 and TRBJ2-3; possible D gene TRBD2, 5 bases. CDR3 length equals 17 residues. The V end lost 5 bases, the J end lost 0 bases, and 19 bases lay between the germline ends. The germline CDR1 and CDR2 sequences are SGHRS and YFSETQ.

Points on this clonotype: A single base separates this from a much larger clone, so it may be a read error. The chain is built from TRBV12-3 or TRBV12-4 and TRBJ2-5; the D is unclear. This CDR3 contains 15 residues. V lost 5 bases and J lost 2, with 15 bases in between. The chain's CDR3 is CASSLFETSQETQYF. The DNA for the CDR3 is TGTGCCAGCAGTCTCTTCGAGACTTCGCAAGAGACCCAGTACTTC.

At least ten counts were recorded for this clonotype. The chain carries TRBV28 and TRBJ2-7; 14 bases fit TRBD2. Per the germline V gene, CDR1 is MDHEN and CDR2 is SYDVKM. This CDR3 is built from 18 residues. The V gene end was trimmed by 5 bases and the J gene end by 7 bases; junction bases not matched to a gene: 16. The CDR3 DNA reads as TGTGCCAGCAGTCTTCAGAGACCCGGACTAGCGGGAGGTAGGGAGCAGTACTTC. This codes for CASSLQRPGLAGGREQYF.

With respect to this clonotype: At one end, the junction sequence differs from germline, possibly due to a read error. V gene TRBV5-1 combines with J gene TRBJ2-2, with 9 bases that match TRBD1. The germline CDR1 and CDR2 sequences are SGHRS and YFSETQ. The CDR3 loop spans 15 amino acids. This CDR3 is CASSPGQGRTGERFF. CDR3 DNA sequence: TGCGCCAGCAGCCCTGGACAGGGGCGGACCGGGGAGCGGTTTTTT.

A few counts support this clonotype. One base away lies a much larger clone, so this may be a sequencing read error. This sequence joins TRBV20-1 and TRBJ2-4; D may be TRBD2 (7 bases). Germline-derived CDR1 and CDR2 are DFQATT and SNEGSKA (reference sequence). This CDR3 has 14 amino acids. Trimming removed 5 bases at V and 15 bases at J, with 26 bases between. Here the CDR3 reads CSASDRREFYERYF. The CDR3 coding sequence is TGCAGTGCTTCCGACAGGCGGGAGTTCTACGAGCGGTACTTC.

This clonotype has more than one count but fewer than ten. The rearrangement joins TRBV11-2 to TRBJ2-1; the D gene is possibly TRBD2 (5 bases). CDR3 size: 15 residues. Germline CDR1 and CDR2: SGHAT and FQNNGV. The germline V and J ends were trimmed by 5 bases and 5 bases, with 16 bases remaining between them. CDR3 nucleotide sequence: TGTGCCAGCAGCCCCCTACTTCCCGGGGACAATGAGCAGTTCTTC. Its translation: CASSPLLPGDNEQFF.